This T cell receptor (beta chain) was sequenced in a study of blood T cell repertoires in COVID-19. Generated by immunoSEQ multiplex PCR, the TCRdb table keeps only in-frame clones and is missing some. The sample gives roughly 20,000 clones, around 90% of which show up once; about 8.3% is in the top ten. V was trimmed by 4 bases and J by 5 bases, leaving 16 bases between them. Germline V gives CDR1 SGHTS, CDR2 YDEGEE. The CDR3 has 14 residues. Sequencing input: peripheral blood. The chain combines TRBV5-8 with TRBJ2-7; D is possibly TRBD2 (6 bases). The source of this sequence is a human donor in a cohort sampled during active COVID-19. The donor label of this sample is uncertain. The CDR3 here is CASSDRVGGNEQYF. CDR3 in DNA: TGTGCCAGCAGCGACCGGGTCGGAGGGAACGAGCAGTACTTC.